This T cell receptor (beta chain) was sequenced during a study of technical replicates of blood from several donors. CDR3 size: 14 residues. V was clipped by 3 bases and J by 9 bases; unmatched bases: 11. Germline CDR1 SGDLS, CDR2 YYNGEE. The protocol was immunoSEQ multiplex PCR, while the TCRdb copy is restricted to in-frame clones and leaves out a portion. The table has 65,000 to 80,000 clones, roughly 96% seen once. The clonotype comes from a human donor in good health. Sequences were obtained from T cells isolated from PBMCs. The chain recombines TRBV9 with TRBJ2-7, with TRBD2 matching over 8 bases. For the CDR3, the DNA is TGTGCCAGCAGCGGGGGACTAGGTAGCGCCCGGCAGTACTTC. Amino acids: CASSGGLGSARQYF.